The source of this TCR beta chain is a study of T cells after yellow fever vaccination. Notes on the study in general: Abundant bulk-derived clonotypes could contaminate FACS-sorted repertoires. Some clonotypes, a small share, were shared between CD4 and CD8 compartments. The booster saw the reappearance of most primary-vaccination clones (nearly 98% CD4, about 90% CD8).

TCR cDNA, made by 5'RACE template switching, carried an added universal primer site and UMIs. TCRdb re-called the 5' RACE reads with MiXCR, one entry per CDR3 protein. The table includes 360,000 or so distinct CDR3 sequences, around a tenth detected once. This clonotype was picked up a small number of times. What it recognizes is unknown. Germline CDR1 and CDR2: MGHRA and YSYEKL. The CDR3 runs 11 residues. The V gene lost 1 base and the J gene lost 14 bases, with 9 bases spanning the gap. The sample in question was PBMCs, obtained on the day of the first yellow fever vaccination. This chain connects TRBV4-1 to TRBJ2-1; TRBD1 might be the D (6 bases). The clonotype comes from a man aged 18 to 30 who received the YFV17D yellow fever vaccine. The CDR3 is CASSQGQEEFF. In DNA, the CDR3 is TGCGCCAGCAGCCAAGGACAGGAGGAGTTCTTC.